The T cell receptor beta chain under discussion was sequenced for a study of blood T cell repertoires in COVID-19. CDR1 and CDR2 from the germline V gene are SQVTM and ANQGSEA. The CDR3 runs to 14 residues. V gave up 6 bases and J gave up 0 bases, with 12 bases separating them. Clones were read by immunoSEQ multiplex PCR, and TCRdb kept only the in-frame ones, dropping some. The data contain about 370,000 clones, approximately 88% of them seen just once; the ten biggest clones take up approximately 3%. This clonotype originated in a woman in her 30s with COVID-19, enrolled during active disease. The gene calls are TRBV29-1 and TRBJ2-1; D is possibly TRBD2 (5 bases). Material for sequencing was peripheral blood. CDR3 coding DNA: TGCAGCGTCCCCCCGGGAAGCTCCTACAATGAGCAGTTCTTC. As protein: CSVPPGSSYNEQFF.